The 20 T cell receptor beta chains given below trace back to one sample, sequenced in a study of blood T cells in healthy people across ages. A sample-barcoded 5' primer and a J-beta primer mix were used in a second PCR of roughly 6 to 11 cycles. One entry per CDR3 protein, called by TCRdb with MiXCR from the 5' RACE reads. The sample records about 1.4 million distinct CDR3 sequences, approximately 60% being singletons. The sequenced sample consisted of blood. These receptors were collected from a young man in good health.

This clonotype was found a few times. The chain recombines TRBV6-6 with TRBJ2-2, with TRBD2 matching 11 bases. J gave up 5 bases and V 3 bases, and 2 bases lay outside the gene matches. Germline V lookup: CDR1 MNHNY, CDR2 SVGAGI (reference sequence). The CDR3 loop spans 15 amino acids. CDR3 in DNA: TGTGCCAGCAGTTATACTAGCGGGAGAACCGGGGAGCTGTTTTTT. This translates into CASSYTSGRTGELFF.

The gene calls are TRBV5-1 and TRBJ2-1; D might be TRBD1 (6 bases). This CDR3 spans 16 amino acids. With 7 bases removed from V and 4 bases from J, the gap between germline ends came to 21 bases. Germline V gene sequence: CDR1 SGHRS, CDR2 YFSETQ. CDR3 sequence reads: CASCLTGLGAYNEQFF. The CDR3 bases are TGCGCCAGCTGCCTAACAGGGCTGGGGGCTTACAATGAGCAGTTCTTC.

This clonotype was observed a few times. This sequence joins TRBV29-1 and TRBJ2-7; 10 bases agree with TRBD1. The CDR3 totals 13 residues. V gave up 4 bases and J gave up 3 bases; unmatched junction bases: 3. Per germline, CDR1 SQVTM and CDR2 ANQGSEA. The CDR3 bases are TGCAGCGTTGGAAGGACAGGGGGCTACGAGCAGTACTTC. This gives the protein CSVGRTGGYEQYF.

In this sample, this clonotype turned up a few times. The V and J genes are TRBV11-2 and TRBJ2-1; D uncertain. The CDR3 runs to 14 residues. Trimming shortened V by 0 bases and J by 4 bases, and 7 bases separated the two germline ends. From germline, CDR1 is SGHAT and CDR2 FQNNGV. CDR3 DNA: TGTGCCAGCAGCTTAGATCCCGGGTACAATGAGCAGTTCTTC. It translates to CASSLDPGYNEQFF.

This clonotype has a handful of counts. The gene calls are TRBV4-1 and TRBJ2-3; 13 bases are a match to TRBD2. Germline V gene lookup returns CDR1 MGHRA and CDR2 YSYEKL. CDR3 length equals 15 residues. The V segment lost 4 bases and the J segment 4 bases; nucleotides outside the gene matches: 2. The CDR3 spells CASSRTSGSADTQYF. The DNA for the CDR3 is TGCGCCAGCAGCCGGACTAGCGGGAGCGCAGATACGCAGTATTTT.

This sequence joins TRBV7-9 and TRBJ2-3; TRBD1 aligns across 8 bases. Looked up from germline, CDR1 is SEHNR and CDR2 is FQNEAQ (reference sequence). The CDR3 length is 16 residues. V was clipped by 3 bases and J by 0 bases; unmatched bases: 5. The CDR3 DNA sequence: TGTGCCAGCAGCTTCGGGACAGGCAAAAGCACAGATACGCAGTATTTT. Its protein product is CASSFGTGKSTDTQYF.

The chain couples TRBV7-9 to TRBJ2-4; a possible D gene is TRBD2 (5 bases). The end of the DNA fits TRBJ2-7 better, so the J call may be wrong. The CDR3 has 15 amino acids. CDR1 and CDR2 from the germline V gene are SEHNR and FQNEAQ (reference sequence). The CDR3 is CASSLDRGMEDEQYF. In DNA, the CDR3 is TGTGCCAGCAGCTTAGATCGCGGAATGGAGGACGAGCAGTACTTC.

This clonotype has only one observation. V is TRBV5-4 and J is TRBJ2-4; a possible D gene is TRBD1 (6 bases). The closer fit of TRBJ2-5 to the DNA end suggests the J call may be wrong. The CDR3 consists of 14 residues. CDR1 and CDR2 from the germline V gene are SGHNT and YYREEE (reference sequence). Here the CDR3 reads CASSWGHPQETQYF. Written as DNA, the CDR3 is TGTGCCAGCAGCTGGGGGCATCCTCAAGAGACCCAGTACTTC.

The V gene is TRBV15, the J gene TRBJ2-3, with a weak D call TRBD2 (5 bases). Germline CDR1 and CDR2: LNHNV and YYDKDF (reference sequence). The CDR3 totals 18 residues. The germline V and J ends were trimmed by 5 bases and 2 bases, with 23 bases remaining between them. The CDR3 DNA reads TGTGCCACCAGCGGAGGACCCGAGAGAACAATCGTCACAGATACGCAGTATTTT. Encoded protein: CATSGGPERTIVTDTQYF. The whole variable domain, filled in from reference TRBV15 and TRBJ2-3, reads DAMVIQNPRYQVTQFGKPVTLSCSQTLNHNVMYWYQQKSSQAPKLLFHYYDKDFNNEADTPDNFQSRRPNTSFCFLDIRSPGLGDTAMYLCATSGGPERTIVTDTQYFGPGTRLTVL.

The rearrangement joins TRBV20-1 to TRBJ2-5; 7 nucleotides match TRBD2. The germline V gene encodes CDR1 DFQATT and CDR2 SNEGSKA (reference sequence). The CDR3 totals 15 residues. V lost 4 bases, J lost 5 bases, and 13 bases stayed unmatched. CDR3 in amino acids: CSATGTTPLGETQYF. CDR3 DNA sequence: TGCAGTGCTACAGGGACTACTCCCCTCGGGGAGACCCAGTACTTC.

This clonotype has more than one count but fewer than ten. This chain uses TRBV12-3 or TRBV12-4 with TRBJ2-7; 11 bases map to TRBD2. The CDR3 consists of 15 residues. The J segment lost 5 bases and the V segment lost 4 bases, leaving 7 bases of the junction unmatched. CDR3 coding DNA: TGTGCCAGCAGTTCCTCCGGGACTAGCGGTAACGAGCAGTACTTC. This translates into CASSSSGTSGNEQYF.

V usage is TRBV15 and J usage is TRBJ2-5; 8 bases are shared with TRBD2. The CDR3 is 15 amino acids. The J segment lost 1 base and the V segment lost 10 bases, leaving 11 bases of the junction unmatched. Germline CDR1 is LNHNV and CDR2 is YYDKDF (reference sequence). CDR3 residues: CASSGALAVQETQYF. The CDR3 DNA sequence: TGTGCCAGCAGTGGGGCACTAGCGGTCCAAGAGACCCAGTACTTC.

V is TRBV5-1 and J is TRBJ1-2, with D possibly being TRBD1 (6 bases). Deletions cut 0 bases from V and 3 bases from J, with 18 bases between. Germline-derived CDR1 and CDR2 are SGHRS and YFSETQ. This CDR3 contains 17 residues. The CDR3 bases are TGCGCCAGCAGCTTGGATTCTGGGTGGGACACTTACTATGGCTACACCTTC. Protein: CASSLDSGWDTYYGYTF.

The chain joins TRBV3-1 to TRBJ2-7; D remains unclear. This CDR3 is 14 amino acids long. V shed 3 bases and J shed 3 bases, with 12 bases lying between them. The germline gives CDR1 LGHDT, CDR2 YNNKEL (reference sequence). CDR3 amino acids: CASSHQREYYEQYF. The CDR3 DNA reads TGTGCCAGCAGCCACCAAAGGGAATACTACGAGCAGTACTTC.

The table lists this clonotype with a few counts. The chain uses TRBV29-1 and TRBJ2-3; 8 nucleotides agree with TRBD1. CDR3 length: 16 amino acids. Trimming at V came to 3 bases and at J to 2 bases, leaving 10 bases not matched to a gene. Germline assignment: CDR1 SQVTM and CDR2 ANQGSEA. The CDR3 loop is CSVESLRDRTTDTQYF. DNA of the CDR3: TGCAGCGTTGAGTCTCTCCGGGACAGGACCACAGATACGCAGTATTTT.

The sample holds a few counts of this clonotype. This chain links TRBV27 with TRBJ2-7, with D possibly called TRBD1 or TRBD2 (5 bases each). CDR1 and CDR2 from the germline V gene are MNHEY and SMNVEV (reference sequence). The CDR3 spans 15 residues. The germline V and J ends were trimmed by 5 bases and 0 bases, with 14 bases remaining between them. CDR3 nucleotide sequence: TGTGCCAGCAGTACGAGGGACGGAGGCTCCTACGAGCAGTACTTC. This sequence encodes CASSTRDGGSYEQYF.

The V call is TRBV29-1, the J call TRBJ1-1; D remains unclear. The CDR3 has 12 residues. Trimming removed 1 base at V and 2 bases at J, with 5 bases between. Germline CDR1 and CDR2: SQVTM and ANQGSEA. Here the CDR3 reads CSVEASNTEAFF. The CDR3 DNA reads TGCAGCGTTGAAGCGTCTAACACTGAAGCTTTCTTT.

The rearrangement links TRBV28 to TRBJ2-7; 7 bases fit TRBD1. The V gene's germline CDR1 is MDHEN and CDR2 SYDVKM. The CDR3 is 14 amino acids. Trimming at V came to 9 bases and at J to 4 bases, leaving 12 bases not matched to a gene. The CDR3 bases are TGTGCCAGTTCACAGGGGTCGCCACAGTACGAGCAGTACTTC. As protein: CASSQGSPQYEQYF.

The chain joins TRBV4-1 to TRBJ1-1; D ambiguous. The CDR3 spans 17 residues. Trimming took 1 base from V and 7 from J, leaving 22 bases between them. The germline V gene has CDR1 MGHRA and CDR2 YSYEKL. CDR3 residues: CASSQVYREVGALEAFF. CDR3 sequence (DNA): TGCGCCAGCAGCCAAGTATATCGGGAGGTGGGCGCCCTTGAAGCTTTCTTT.

The V and J genes are TRBV28 and TRBJ2-1; D is undetermined. This CDR3 region has 14 residues. The ends were cut back, 6 bases at V and 4 bases at J, with 13 bases in the middle. Germline V gives CDR1 MDHEN, CDR2 SYDVKM. The CDR3, as DNA: TGTGCCAGCAGCTATAGTAGCCAGTACAATGAGCAGTTCTTC. This codes for CASSYSSQYNEQFF.